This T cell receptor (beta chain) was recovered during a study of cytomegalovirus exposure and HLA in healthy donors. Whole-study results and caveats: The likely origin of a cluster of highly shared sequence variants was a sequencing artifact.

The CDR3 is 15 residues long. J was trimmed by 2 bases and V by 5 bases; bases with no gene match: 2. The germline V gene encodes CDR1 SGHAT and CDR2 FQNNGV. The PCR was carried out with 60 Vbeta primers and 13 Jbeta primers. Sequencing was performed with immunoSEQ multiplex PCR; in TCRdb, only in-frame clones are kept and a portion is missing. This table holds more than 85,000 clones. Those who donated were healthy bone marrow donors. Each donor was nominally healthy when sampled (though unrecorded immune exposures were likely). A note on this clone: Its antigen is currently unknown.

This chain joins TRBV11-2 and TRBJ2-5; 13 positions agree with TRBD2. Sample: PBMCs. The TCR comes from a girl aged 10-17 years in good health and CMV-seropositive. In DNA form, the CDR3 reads TGTGCCAGCAGCCGGACTAGCGGGGGACAAGAGACCCAGTACTTC. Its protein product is CASSRTSGGQETQYF.